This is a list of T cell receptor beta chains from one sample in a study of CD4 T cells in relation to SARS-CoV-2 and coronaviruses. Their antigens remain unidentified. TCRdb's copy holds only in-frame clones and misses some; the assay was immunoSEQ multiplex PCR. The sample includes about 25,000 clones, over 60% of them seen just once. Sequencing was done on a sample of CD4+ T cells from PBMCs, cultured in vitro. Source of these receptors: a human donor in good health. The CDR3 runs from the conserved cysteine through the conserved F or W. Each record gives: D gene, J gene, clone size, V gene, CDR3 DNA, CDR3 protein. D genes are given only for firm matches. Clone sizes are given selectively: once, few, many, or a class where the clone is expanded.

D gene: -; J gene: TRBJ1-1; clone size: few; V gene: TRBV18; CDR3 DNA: TGTGCCAGCTCACCTTCCGAACACGGGGCTGTACCTAGGGAAGCTTTCTTT; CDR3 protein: CASSPSEHGAVPREAFF
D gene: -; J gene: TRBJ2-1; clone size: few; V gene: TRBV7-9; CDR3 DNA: TGTGCCAGCAGTCTCAAGGGGTCGAGGTACAATGAGCAGTTCTTC; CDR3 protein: CASSLKGSRYNEQFF
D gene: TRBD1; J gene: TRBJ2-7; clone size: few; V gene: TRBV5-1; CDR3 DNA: TGCGCCAGCAGCCAAATCGACAGGGAAGGCGGAGAGCAGTACTTC; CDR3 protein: CASSQIDREGGEQYF
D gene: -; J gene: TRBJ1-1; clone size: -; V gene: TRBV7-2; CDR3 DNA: TGTGCCAGCAGCTTGGGCCCGGGGGGGAACACTGAAGCTTTCTTT; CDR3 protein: CASSLGPGGNTEAFF
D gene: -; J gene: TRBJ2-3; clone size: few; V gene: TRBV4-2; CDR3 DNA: TGTGCCAGCAGCCAAGTCATAAGGGGCCCCCGAGGACCCACGCAGTATTTT; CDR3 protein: CASSQVIRGPRGPTQYF
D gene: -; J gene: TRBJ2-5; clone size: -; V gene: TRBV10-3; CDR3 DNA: TGTGCCATCAGTCCACGAGGGGATCGAGAGACCCAGTACTTC; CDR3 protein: CAISPRGDRETQYF
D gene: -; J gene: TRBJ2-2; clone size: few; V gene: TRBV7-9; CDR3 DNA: TGTGCCAGCAGCTTAGAGCTAGCGAACACCGGGGAGCTGTTTTTT; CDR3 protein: CASSLELANTGELFF
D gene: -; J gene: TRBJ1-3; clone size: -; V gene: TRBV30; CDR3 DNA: TGTGCCTGGGAGCGGGAAAACACCATATATTTT; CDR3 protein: CAWERENTIYF
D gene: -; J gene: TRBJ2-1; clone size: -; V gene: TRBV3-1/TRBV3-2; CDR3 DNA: TGTGCCAGCAGCCAAATTTCCAGGGAGCAGTTCTTC; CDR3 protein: CASSQISREQFF
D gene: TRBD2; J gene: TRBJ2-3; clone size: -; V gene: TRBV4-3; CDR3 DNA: TGCGCCAGCAGCCAAGATCGGGCGGGAGAGGCAGATACGCAGTATTTT; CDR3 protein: CASSQDRAGEADTQYF
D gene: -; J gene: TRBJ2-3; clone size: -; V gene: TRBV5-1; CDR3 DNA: TGCGCCAGCAGCACTCGGGGCACAGATACGCAGTATTTT; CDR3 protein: CASSTRGTDTQYF
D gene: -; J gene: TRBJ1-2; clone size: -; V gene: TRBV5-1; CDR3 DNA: TGCGCCAGCAGCTTTTGGCCGGAAGATGGCTACACCTTC; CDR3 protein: CASSFWPEDGYTF
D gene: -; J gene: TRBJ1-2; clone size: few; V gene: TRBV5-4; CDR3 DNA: TGTGCCAGCAGCTTGGCCGGGAACAGGGACTATGGCTACACCTTC; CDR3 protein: CASSLAGNRDYGYTF
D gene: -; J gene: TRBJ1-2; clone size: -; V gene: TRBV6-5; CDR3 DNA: TGTGCCAGCAGAGGTGGCGAAAACTATGGCTACACCTTC; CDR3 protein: CASRGGENYGYTF
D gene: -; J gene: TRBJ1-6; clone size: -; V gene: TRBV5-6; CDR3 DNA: TGTGCCAGCAGCTTGGCGTTTGGACAGAAGGGGAATTCACCCCTCCACTTT; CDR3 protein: CASSLAFGQKGNSPLHF
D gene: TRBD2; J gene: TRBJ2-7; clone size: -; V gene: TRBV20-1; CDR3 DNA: TGCAGTGCTAGTCTCCGGGGGCTAGCGGGAGGCGAGCAGTACTTC; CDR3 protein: CSASLRGLAGGEQYF
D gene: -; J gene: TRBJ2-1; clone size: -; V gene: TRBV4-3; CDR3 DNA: TGCGCCAGCAGCCAAGCGTCTAGTTATACGGGCGCCTACAATGAGCAGTTCTTC; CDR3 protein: CASSQASSYTGAYNEQFF
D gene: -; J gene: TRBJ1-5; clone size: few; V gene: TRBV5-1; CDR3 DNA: TGCGCCAGCAGCTCGGGAGGGAGCAATCAGCCCCAGCATTTT; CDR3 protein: CASSSGGSNQPQHF
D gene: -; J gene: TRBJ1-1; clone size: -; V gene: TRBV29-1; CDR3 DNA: TGCAGCGTTGCGCAGATTGAAGCTTTCTTT; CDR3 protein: CSVAQIEAFF
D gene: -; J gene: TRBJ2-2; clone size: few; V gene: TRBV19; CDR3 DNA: TGTGCCAGTCGCCTCGGGAGCCACACCGGGGAGCTGTTTTTT; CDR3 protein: CASRLGSHTGELFF
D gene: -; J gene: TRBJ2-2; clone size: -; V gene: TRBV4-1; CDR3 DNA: TGCGCCAGCAGCCTCCAGGGGGGGGGTGGGGAGCTGTTTTTT; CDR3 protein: CASSLQGGGGELFF
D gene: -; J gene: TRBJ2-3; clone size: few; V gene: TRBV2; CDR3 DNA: TGTGCCAGCAGGCCCTTGGGGGGCGCGCAGTATTTT; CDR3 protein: CASRPLGGAQYF
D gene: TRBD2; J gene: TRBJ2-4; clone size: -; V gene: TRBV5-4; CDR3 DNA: TGTGCCAGCAGCTTGGCCCCAGGACTAGCGGGAGGTTCAGGAAACATTCAGTACTTC; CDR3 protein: CASSLAPGLAGGSGNIQYF
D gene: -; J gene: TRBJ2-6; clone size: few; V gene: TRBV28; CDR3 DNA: TGTGCCCTCGGGAGTCCAGGGGCCAACGTCCTGACTTTC; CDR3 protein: CALGSPGANVLTF
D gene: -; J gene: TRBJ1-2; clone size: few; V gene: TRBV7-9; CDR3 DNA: TGTGCCAGCAGCCCTGGAATTAGCTATGGCTACACCTTC; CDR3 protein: CASSPGISYGYTF
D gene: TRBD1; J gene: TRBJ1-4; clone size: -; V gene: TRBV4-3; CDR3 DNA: TGCGCCAGCAGTCCACTTCCACCGGGACAGGGGGCGATAACTAATGAAAAACTGTTTTTT; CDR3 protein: CASSPLPPGQGAITNEKLFF
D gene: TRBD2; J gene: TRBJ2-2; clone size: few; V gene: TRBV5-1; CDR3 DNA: TGCGCCAGCAGCTCCAGACTAGCGGGAGTGGCCGGGGAGCTGTTTTTT; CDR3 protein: CASSSRLAGVAGELFF
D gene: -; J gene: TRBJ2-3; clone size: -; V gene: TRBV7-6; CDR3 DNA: TGTGCCAGCAGCTCCCTTAGCATTAGCACAGATACGCAGTATTTT; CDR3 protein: CASSSLSISTDTQYF
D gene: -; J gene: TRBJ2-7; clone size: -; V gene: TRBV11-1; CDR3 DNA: TGTGCCAGCAGCCCCTTCGGGGTATTATCCTACGAGCAGTACTTC; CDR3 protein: CASSPFGVLSYEQYF
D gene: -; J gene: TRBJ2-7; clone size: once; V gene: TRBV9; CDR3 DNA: TGTGCCAGCAGCGTAGCGGACAACTGGCCCGTCTACGAGCAGTACTTC; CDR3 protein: CASSVADNWPVYEQYF
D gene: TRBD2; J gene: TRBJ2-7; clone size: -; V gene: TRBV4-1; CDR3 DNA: TGCGCCAGCAGCCAGCTGCCGGGACTAGCGTATGACGAGCAGTACTTC; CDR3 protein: CASSQLPGLAYDEQYF
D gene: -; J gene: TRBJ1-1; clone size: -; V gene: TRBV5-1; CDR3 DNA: TGCGCCAGCAGCTTACGGGGTGGTACTGAAGCTTTCTTT; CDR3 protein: CASSLRGGTEAFF
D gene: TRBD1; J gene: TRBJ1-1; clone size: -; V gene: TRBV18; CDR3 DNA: TGTGCCAGCTCGACCCAGGGACAGGGTGTTGAAGCTTTCTTT; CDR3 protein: CASSTQGQGVEAFF
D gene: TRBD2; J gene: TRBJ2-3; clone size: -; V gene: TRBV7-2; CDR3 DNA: TGTGCCAGCAGCTTGGGGCTAGCGGGGGGGCTAGCAGATACGCAGTATTTT; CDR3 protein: CASSLGLAGGLADTQYF
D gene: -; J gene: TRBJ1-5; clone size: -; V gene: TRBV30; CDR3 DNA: TGTGCCTGGAGTGGGCAACTCCGTAGCAATCAGCCCCAGCATTTT; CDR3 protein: CAWSGQLRSNQPQHF
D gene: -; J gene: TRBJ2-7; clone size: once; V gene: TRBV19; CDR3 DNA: TGTGCCACTTCCGGGGATCGGAACTACGAGCAGTACTTC; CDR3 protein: CATSGDRNYEQYF
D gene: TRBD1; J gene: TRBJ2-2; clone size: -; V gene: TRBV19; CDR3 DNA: TGTGCCAGTAGAATCAATATAGGGACAGGGGGATCCGGGGAGCTGTTTTTT; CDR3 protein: CASRINIGTGGSGELFF
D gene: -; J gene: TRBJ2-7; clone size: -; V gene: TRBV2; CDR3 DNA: TGTGCCAGCAGTCCTCAGGGATACGGCGAGCAGTACTTC; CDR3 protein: CASSPQGYGEQYF
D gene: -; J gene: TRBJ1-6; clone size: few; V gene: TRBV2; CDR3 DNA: TGTGCCAGCAGTGAAGAACAGGATCTGGCTTCACCCCTCCACTTT; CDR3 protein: CASSEEQDLASPLHF
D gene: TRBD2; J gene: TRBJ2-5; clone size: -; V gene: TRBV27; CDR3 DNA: TGTGCCAGCAGTCCGGGTACTAGCGGGCGCCAAGAGACCCAGTACTTC; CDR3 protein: CASSPGTSGRQETQYF
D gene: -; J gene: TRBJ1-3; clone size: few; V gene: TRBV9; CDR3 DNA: TGTGCCAGCAGCGTAGGACAGCGAACCTCTGGAAACACCATATATTTT; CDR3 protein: CASSVGQRTSGNTIYF
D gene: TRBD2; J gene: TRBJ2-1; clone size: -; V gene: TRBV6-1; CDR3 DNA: TGTGCCAGCAGTGAAGCGCTAGCGGGGGAGGTGAGCTCCTACAATGAGCAGTTCTTC; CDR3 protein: CASSEALAGEVSSYNEQFF
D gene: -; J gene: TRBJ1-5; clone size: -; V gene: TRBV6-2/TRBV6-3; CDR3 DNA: TGTGCCAGCAGTGCCGGGGGTACCAATCAGCCCCAGCATTTT; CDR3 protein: CASSAGGTNQPQHF
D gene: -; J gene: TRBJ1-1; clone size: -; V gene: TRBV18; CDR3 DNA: TGTGCCAGCTCACCCCCACAGTGGACCGAAGCTTTCTTT; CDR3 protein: CASSPPQWTEAFF
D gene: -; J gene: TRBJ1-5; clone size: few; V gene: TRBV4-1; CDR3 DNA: TGCGCCAGCAGCCAAGATTCAGGGAGGGATCAGCCCCAGCATTTT; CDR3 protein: CASSQDSGRDQPQHF
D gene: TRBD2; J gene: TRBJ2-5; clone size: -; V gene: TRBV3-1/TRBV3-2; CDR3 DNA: TGTGCCAGCAGCCAAAATGCAGCGGGGGACCAAGAGACCCAGTACTTC; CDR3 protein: CASSQNAAGDQETQYF
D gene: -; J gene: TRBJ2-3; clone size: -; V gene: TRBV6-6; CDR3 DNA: TGTGCCAGCAGTTACTCAGCGGACTCGCCTGGGTATTTT; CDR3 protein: CASSYSADSPGYF
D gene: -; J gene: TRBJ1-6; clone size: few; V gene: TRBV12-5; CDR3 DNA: TGTGCTAGTGGTTTGAGCCAGGGCCGATCACCCCTCCACTTT; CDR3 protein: CASGLSQGRSPLHF
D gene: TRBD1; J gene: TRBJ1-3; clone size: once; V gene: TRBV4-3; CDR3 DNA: TGCGCCAGCAGCCAACAGCAGGGGGTCGGAAACACCATATATTTT; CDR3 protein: CASSQQQGVGNTIYF
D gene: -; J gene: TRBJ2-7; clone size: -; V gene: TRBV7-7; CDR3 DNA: TGTGCCAGCAGCTTACGTAGGGATGCCGAGCAGTACTTC; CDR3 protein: CASSLRRDAEQYF